A single T cell receptor (beta chain) is shown here with its context. There is no known antigen for this receptor. No much larger clonotype is one base removed from it; base qualities were not supplied. TCR CDR3 regions were amplified from genomic DNA by multiplex PCR using the deep immunoSEQ assay. Genomic DNA extracted from each cell subset was distributed evenly over all wells of several immunoSEQ 96-well plates, and each plate served as one replicate. For sorted subsets, approximately 0.2 ug of genomic DNA, equivalent to tens of thousands of T cell genomes, went into each replicate PCR. The purified libraries were quantified using a Qubit 3.0 fluorometer, sized with a Bioanalyzer 2100, and then quantified again using the KAPA Library Quantification kit. Every immunoSEQ 96-well plate was sequenced on a separate single-read 150-cycle Illumina NextSeq 550 flow cell. Regarding the original processing steps: Because the immunoSEQ output held only junctional sequences and lacked quality scores, the filtering could not match the filtering applied to full-length reads. Sequences were annotated with PyIR, a Python wrapper for IgBLAST v1.9, and V/J genes and CDR3 were assigned using IMGT germline references. Reads with weak V/J assignments (E-value above 1e-6), missing CDR3, stop codons, out-of-frame junctions, or ambiguous translated residues were removed. V3J clonotypes were defined by identical inferred V gene, J gene, and CDR3 amino acid sequence. To compute the percentage overlap between repertoires, the number of shared unique clonotypes was divided by the size of the smaller repertoire. Richness of each repertoire was evaluated using RTK rarefaction, the Chao1 estimator, and Recon v2.1 estimates of unobserved clonotypes. For all TCRbeta clonotypes obtained by the gDNA method from a few donors, generation probabilities were computed with OLGA. TCRdb holds this immuneACCESS table with in-frame rearrangements only. Some clones are missing; in checked studies, unresolved V genes explain under half, and the rest has no known cause. V and J calls and clone size are as listed in that table; D and trimming were resolved from the DNA. The sample table holds about 2,200,000 clones, of which approximately 94% were seen once. Roughly 1.8% of the sample is held by the ten biggest clonotypes.

The sample belongs to a study of shared clonotypes between healthy human individuals (dated by TCRdb to the early 2020s). Background for the entire study: A couple of women and a few men aged 18 to 49 years were included in the cohort. Leukapheresis yielded between about 0.8 and 9.5 billion PBMCs per donor. To estimate repertoire size and how much clonotype sharing occurs between individuals, the study deeply sequenced the blood TCR repertoires of 4 to 6 healthy adults. For each donor, three plates each were used for CD4 naive and CD4 memory, two plates were used for CD8 naive, and one plate was used for CD8 memory. Different laboratories and diverse techniques were used to prepare libraries and sequence TCR repertoires, to increase sequencing depth and limit assay-specific biases.

CD8 naive samples consisted of CD45RO-negative cells that were positively selected for CCR7, yielding a CD45RA+CCR7+ population without TemRA cells. Healthy HIV-negative adults with no recently reported acute infections or vaccinations were included as donors. All donors were Caucasian adults living in Nashville, Tennessee, USA. Blood was obtained by leukapheresis, after which PBMCs were separated by Ficoll-Histopaque density gradient centrifugation and cryopreserved in liquid nitrogen vapor phase. Purity and quantity of every magnetically sorted T cell population were checked by analytical flow cytometry. From each sorted fraction, genomic DNA was isolated and quantified by UV absorbance on a Nanodrop 2000c. The germline V gene (reference sequence) supplies CDR1 MNHEY and CDR2 SMNVEV. Relative to germline, V is missing 8 bases and J is missing 5 bases, with 3 bases of the junction outside any gene match. The CDR3 sequence holds 12 residues, the cysteine and phenylalanine included. Only CDR3 DNA is held: 36 bases, read in frame from base 1.

Paper-wide results and their limitations: Compared with non-shared clonotypes, the clonotypes found in all four sorted-subset donors had higher generation probabilities. Because the study included a small number of donors, the genetic and exposure-history diversity represented was limited. Sampling was limited to blood, and TCR repertoires in tissue likely differ from TCR repertoires in blood. Rarefaction of sorted-subset datasets indicated incomplete sequencing despite the large sequencing depth. Larger estimated clonotype richness was generally found for naive subsets than for memory subsets. About 5% of naive CD4, 3.5% of naive CD8, roughly 2.5% of memory CD4, and over 0.35% of memory CD8 clonotypes were shared across a few donors. Pairwise subsampling indicated that sequencing depth was expected to affect the degree of clonotype sharing among donors.

Recombination connected TRBV27 to TRBJ1-5, and 7 junctional nucleotides match TRBD1. The sequence came from a man aged 18 to 30 in good health. Some clones in this sample may be carry-over from other donors' samples. The sequenced sample was naive CD8+ T cells from PBMCs. Read against the paper, the sample's cell subset or site label means: CD45RA+CCR7+. Here the CDR3 is given as CASGQADQPQHF. The DNA sequence is TGTGCCAGCGGACAGGCCGATCAGCCCCAGCATTTT.